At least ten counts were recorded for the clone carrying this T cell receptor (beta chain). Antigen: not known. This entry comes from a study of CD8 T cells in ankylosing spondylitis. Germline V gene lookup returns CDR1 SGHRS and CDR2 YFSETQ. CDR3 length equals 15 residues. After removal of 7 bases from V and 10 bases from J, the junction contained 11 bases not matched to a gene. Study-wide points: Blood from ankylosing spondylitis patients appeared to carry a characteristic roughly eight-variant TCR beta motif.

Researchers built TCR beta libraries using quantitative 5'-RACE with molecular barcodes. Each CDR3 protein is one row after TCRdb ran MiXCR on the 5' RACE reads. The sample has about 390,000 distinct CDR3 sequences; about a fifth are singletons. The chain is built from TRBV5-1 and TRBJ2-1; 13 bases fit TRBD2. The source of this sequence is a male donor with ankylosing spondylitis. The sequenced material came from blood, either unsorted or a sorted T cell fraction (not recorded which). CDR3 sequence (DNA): TGCGCCAGCGGGGGGACTAGCGGGAAACTATACGAGCAGTTCTTC. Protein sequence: CASGGTSGKLYEQFF.